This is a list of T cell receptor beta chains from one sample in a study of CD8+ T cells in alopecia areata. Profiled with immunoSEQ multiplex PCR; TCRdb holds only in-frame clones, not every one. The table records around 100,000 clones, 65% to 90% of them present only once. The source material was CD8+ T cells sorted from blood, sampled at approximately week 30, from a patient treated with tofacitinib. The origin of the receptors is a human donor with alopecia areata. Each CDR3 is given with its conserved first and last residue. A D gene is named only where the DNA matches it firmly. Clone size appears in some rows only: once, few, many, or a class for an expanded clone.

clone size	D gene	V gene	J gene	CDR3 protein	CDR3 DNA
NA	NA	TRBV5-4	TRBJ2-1	CAGGRSYNEQFF	TGTGCTGGGGGGCGTTCCTACAATGAGCAGTTCTTC
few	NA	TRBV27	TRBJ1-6	CASSFGASPLHF	TGTGCCAGCAGTTTCGGGGCTTCACCCCTCCACTTT
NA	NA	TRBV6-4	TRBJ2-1	CASSDSPLATWQFF	TGTGCCAGCAGTGACTCGCCGTTAGCGACTTGGCAGTTCTTC
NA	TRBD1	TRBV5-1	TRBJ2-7	CASSLGQGSYEQYF	TGCGCCAGCAGCTTGGGACAGGGGTCCTACGAGCAGTACTTC
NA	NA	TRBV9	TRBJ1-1	CASSPLGGIWTEAFF	TGTGCCAGCAGCCCCTTAGGGGGGATTTGGACTGAAGCTTTCTTT
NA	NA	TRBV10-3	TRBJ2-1	CAATSSGEQFF	TGTGCCGCGACTAGTTCGGGGGAGCAGTTCTTC
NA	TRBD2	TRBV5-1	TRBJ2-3	CASSLAVGTSGSSTDTQYF	TGCGCCAGCAGCTTGGCCGTAGGGACTAGCGGGTCTAGCACAGATACGCAGTATTTT
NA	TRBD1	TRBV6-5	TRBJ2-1	CASSPDRANEQFF	TGTGCCAGCAGCCCGGACAGGGCCAATGAGCAGTTCTTC
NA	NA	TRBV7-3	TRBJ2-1	CASSLTGSSYNEQFF	TGTGCCAGCAGCTTAACCGGGAGTTCCTACAATGAGCAGTTCTTC
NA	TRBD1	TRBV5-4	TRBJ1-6	CASSSSFGTGQSPLHF	TGTGCCAGCAGCTCCTCCTTCGGGACAGGGCAGTCACCCCTCCACTTT
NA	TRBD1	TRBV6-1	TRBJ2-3	CASSLRDRGTDTQYF	TGTGCCAGCAGCCTGAGGGACAGGGGCACAGATACGCAGTATTTT
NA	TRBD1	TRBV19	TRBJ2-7	CASGGTGAYEQYF	TGTGCCAGTGGCGGGACAGGAGCGTACGAGCAGTACTTC
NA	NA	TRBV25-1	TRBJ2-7	CASSEVGYYEQYF	TGTGCCAGCAGTGAGGTAGGGTACTACGAGCAGTACTTC
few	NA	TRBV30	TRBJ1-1	CAWSVRFTGKVDTEAFF	TGTGCCTGGAGTGTCCGATTTACTGGGAAGGTTGACACTGAAGCTTTCTTT
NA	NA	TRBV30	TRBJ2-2	CAWSVTVAGELFF	TGTGCCTGGAGTGTAACAGTGGCCGGGGAGCTGTTTTTT
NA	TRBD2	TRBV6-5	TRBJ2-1	CASRQGTSGRNEQFF	TGTGCCAGCAGACAAGGGACTAGCGGGAGGAATGAGCAGTTCTTC
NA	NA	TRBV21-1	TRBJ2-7	CASSPRLGDYEQYF	TGTGCCAGCAGCCCCCGACTGGGGGACTACGAGCAGTACTTC
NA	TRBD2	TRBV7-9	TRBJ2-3	CASTEGGFIDTQYF	TGTGCCAGCACCGAGGGAGGGTTCATAGATACGCAGTATTTT
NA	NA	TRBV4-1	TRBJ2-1	CASSPGYHEQFF	TGCGCCAGCAGCCCAGGGTACCATGAGCAGTTCTTC
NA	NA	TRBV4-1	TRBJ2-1	CASSPLGVITPDEQFF	TGCGCCAGCAGCCCATTGGGCGTGATTACGCCTGACGAGCAGTTCTTC
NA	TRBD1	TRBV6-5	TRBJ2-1	CASSGQGRAYEQFF	TGTGCCAGCAGCGGACAGGGGAGGGCGTATGAGCAGTTCTTC
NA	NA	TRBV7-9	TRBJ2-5	CASSSTEDQETQYF	TGTGCCAGCAGCTCCACCGAGGATCAAGAGACCCAGTACTTC
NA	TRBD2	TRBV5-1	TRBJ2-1	CASSLEAGAYNKQFF	TGCGCCAGCAGCTTGGAGGCGGGAGCCTACAATAAGCAGTTCTTC
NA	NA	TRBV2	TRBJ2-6	CASSALSGANVLTF	TGTGCCAGCAGTGCCCTCTCTGGGGCCAACGTCCTGACTTTC
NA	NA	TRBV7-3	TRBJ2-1	CASSLIGGEYNEQFF	TGTGCCAGCAGCTTAATAGGGGGAGAGTACAATGAGCAGTTCTTC
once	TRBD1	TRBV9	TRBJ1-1	CASSLPYAGTGRTEAFF	TGTGCCAGCAGCCTACCCTACGCCGGGACAGGGAGAACCGAAGCTTTCTTT
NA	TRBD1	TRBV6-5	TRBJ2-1	CASSYTGTGSYNEQFF	TGTGCCAGCAGTTACACCGGGACAGGGTCCTACAATGAGCAGTTCTTC
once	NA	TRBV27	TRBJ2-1	CASSLPSSYNEQFF	TGTGCCAGCAGTTTACCCAGCTCCTACAATGAGCAGTTCTTC
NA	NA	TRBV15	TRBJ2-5	CATSSPEVAQETQYF	TGTGCCACCAGCAGTCCCGAGGTAGCTCAAGAGACCCAGTACTTC
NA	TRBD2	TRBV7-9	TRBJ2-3	CASSWLTSGTPDTQYF	TGTGCCAGCAGCTGGTTGACTAGCGGGACCCCAGATACGCAGTATTTT
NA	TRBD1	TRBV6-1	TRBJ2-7	CASSEGRGWAYEQYF	TGTGCCAGCAGCGAAGGCAGGGGGTGGGCCTACGAGCAGTACTTC
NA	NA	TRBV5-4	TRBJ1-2	CASSQDRNYGYTF	TGTGCCAGCAGCCAAGACAGGAACTATGGCTACACCTTC
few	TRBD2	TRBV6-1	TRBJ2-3	CASSEAFGLAGGSGDTQYF	TGTGCCAGCAGTGAAGCGTTCGGACTAGCGGGGGGGTCTGGAGATACGCAGTATTTT
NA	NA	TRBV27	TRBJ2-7	CASSPADTYEQYF	TGTGCCAGCAGCCCAGCGGACACTTACGAGCAGTACTTC
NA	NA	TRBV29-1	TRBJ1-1	CSVLTSAEAFF	TGCAGCGTTCTGACATCCGCTGAAGCTTTCTTT
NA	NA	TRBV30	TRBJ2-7	CASDAGVNEQYF	TGTGCCTCGGACGCAGGGGTAAACGAGCAGTACTTC
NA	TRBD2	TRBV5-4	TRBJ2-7	CASSLVGGGTYEQYF	TGTGCCAGCAGCTTGGTCGGCGGGGGAACCTACGAGCAGTACTTC
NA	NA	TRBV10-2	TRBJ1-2	CASSWGQDYGGYTF	TGCGCCAGCAGCTGGGGCCAAGACTATGGGGGCTACACCTTC
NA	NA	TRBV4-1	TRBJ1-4	CASSQDLSRRRRYEDEKLFF	TGCGCCAGCAGCCAAGATTTAAGTCGTCGCAGGCGTTATGAAGATGAAAAACTGTTTTTT
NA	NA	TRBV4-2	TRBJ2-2	CASSQDVGGELFF	TGTGCCAGCAGCCAAGACGTTGGCGGGGAGCTGTTTTTT
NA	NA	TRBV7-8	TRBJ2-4	CASSQQTENIQYF	TGTGCCAGCAGCCAACAGACCGAGAACATTCAGTACTTC
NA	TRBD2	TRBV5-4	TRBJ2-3	CASSLELAGGTDTQYF	TGTGCCAGCAGCTTGGAACTAGCGGGGGGCACAGATACGCAGTATTTT
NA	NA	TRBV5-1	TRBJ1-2	CASNKDSFNYGYTF	TGCGCCAGCAACAAGGACAGTTTTAACTATGGCTACACCTTC
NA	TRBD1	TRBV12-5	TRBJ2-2	CASGFLPGQEDPGELFF	TGTGCTAGTGGTTTCCTTCCGGGACAGGAGGATCCCGGGGAGCTGTTTTTT
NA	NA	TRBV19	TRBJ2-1	CASSPWDTSYNEQFF	TGTGCCAGTAGTCCCTGGGACACTTCGTACAATGAGCAGTTCTTC
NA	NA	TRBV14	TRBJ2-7	CASSQETADSYEQYF	TGTGCCAGCAGCCAAGAAACAGCGGATTCCTACGAGCAGTACTTC
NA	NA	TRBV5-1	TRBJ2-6	CASSFGRGANVLTF	TGCGCCAGCAGCTTCGGTAGGGGGGCCAACGTCCTGACTTTC
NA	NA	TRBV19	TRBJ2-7	CASSSGVRSYEQYF	TGTGCCAGTAGTTCTGGGGTGAGGTCCTACGAGCAGTACTTC
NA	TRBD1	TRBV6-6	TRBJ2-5	CASTRNRGRGETQYF	TGTGCCAGCACAAGAAACAGGGGGCGCGGAGAGACCCAGTACTTC
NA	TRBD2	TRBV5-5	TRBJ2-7	CASSLWIWRLAVRGVYEQYF	TGTGCCAGCAGCTTGTGGATTTGGCGGCTAGCGGTAAGAGGTGTCTACGAGCAGTACTTC
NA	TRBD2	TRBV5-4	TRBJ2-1	CASSLAGLGVNEQFF	TGTGCCAGCAGCTTGGCTGGACTAGGGGTAAATGAGCAGTTCTTC
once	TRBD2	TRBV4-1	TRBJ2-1	CASSLRTSGSYNEQFF	TGCGCCAGCAGCCTTCGGACTAGCGGTTCCTACAATGAGCAGTTCTTC
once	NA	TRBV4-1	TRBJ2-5	CASSRYEGLEVKTQYF	TGCGCCAGCAGCCGCTATGAAGGACTGGAAGTGAAGACCCAGTACTTC
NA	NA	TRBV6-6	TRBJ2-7	CASSPLSVGSYEQYF	TGTGCCAGCAGTCCTCTGAGCGTTGGATCCTACGAGCAGTACTTC
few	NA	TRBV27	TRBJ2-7	CASSSGGGGYEQYF	TGTGCCAGCAGTTCAGGGGGGGGCGGCTACGAGCAGTACTTC
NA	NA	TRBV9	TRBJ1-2	CASSVWPGYGYTF	TGTGCCAGCAGCGTTTGGCCTGGCTATGGCTACACCTTC
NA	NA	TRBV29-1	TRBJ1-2	CSTEDSLYGYTF	TGCAGCACCGAGGACAGTCTCTATGGCTACACCTTC
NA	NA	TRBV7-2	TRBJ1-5	CASSSSLGGQPQHF	TGTGCCAGCAGCTCCAGCCTGGGGGGGCAGCCCCAGCATTTT
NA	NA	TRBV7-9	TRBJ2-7	CASSEQGSYEQYF	TGTGCCAGCAGCGAACAGGGTTCCTACGAGCAGTACTTC